Sequencing of this T cell receptor (beta chain) was carried out in a study of molecular identifiers for immune sequencing clone quantification. General study points: For highly expanded clones, sizes could be underestimated when identical TCR molecules share a barcode. For effector cells, clones above 20 RNA copies held over 98% of molecules; for naive cells, under 1%.

This clonotype was detected only a few times. What it binds is not known. Both previously described methods and listed TCR primers were employed to make bulk TCR libraries. TCRdb reanalysed the PCR reads using MiXCR and keeps one entry per CDR3 protein. The repertoire consists of around 480,000 distinct CDR3 sequences, with roughly 24% occurring once and the leading ten covering 0.76%. The origin of this receptor is a human donor in good health. Some libraries in this study had Jurkat cell RNA spiked in. The sequencing sample was made of naive CD8+ T cells from blood, with Jurkat cell RNA spiked in. Subset reported: FACS-sorted CD8+CD4-CCR7+CD45RA+ naive T cells.

The CDR3 sequence is CASSTTPTVVFF. The CDR3 coding sequence is TGTGCCAGCAGTACGACTCCGACGGTGGTGTTCTTC. This chain uses TRBV6-2 or TRBV6-3 with TRBJ2-1; no firm D call. The V gene's germline CDR1 is MNHEY and CDR2 SVGEGT. V was trimmed by 5 bases and J by 15 bases, leaving 17 bases between them. This CDR3 spans 12 amino acids.